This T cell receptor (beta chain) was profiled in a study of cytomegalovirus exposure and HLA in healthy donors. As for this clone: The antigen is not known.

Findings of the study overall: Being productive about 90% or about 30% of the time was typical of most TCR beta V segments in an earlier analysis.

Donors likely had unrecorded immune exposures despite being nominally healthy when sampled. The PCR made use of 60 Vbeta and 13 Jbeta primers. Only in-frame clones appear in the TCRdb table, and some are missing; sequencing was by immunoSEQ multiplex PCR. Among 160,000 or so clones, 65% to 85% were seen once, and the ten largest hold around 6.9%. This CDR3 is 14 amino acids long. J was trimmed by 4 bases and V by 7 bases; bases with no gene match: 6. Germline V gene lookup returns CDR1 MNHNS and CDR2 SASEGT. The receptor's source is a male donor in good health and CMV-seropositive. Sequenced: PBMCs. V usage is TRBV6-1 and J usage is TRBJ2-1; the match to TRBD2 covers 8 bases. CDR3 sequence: CASTRTSLYNEQFF. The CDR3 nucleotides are TGTGCCAGCACCCGGACTAGCTTGTACAATGAGCAGTTCTTC.